Listed below are T cell receptor beta chains from one sample, sequenced in a study of blood T cell repertoires in COVID-19. Clones were sequenced by immunoSEQ multiplex PCR, and TCRdb holds only the in-frame ones, with some missing. This sample has around 100,000 clones, with more than 60% found just once. The sample consisted of peripheral blood. The source is a man aged 65 to 85 with active or convalescent COVID-19. Each CDR3 is given with its conserved first and last residue. The order of the fields is V gene, clone size, D gene, J gene, CDR3 length, CDR3 protein, CDR3 DNA. The D gene is left open where the match is weak. Some rows have no size entry. The others give once, few or many, or a class for an expanded clone.

V: TRBV7-8; size: -; D: -; J: TRBJ2-3; length: 14; CDR3: CASRARSSTDTQYF; DNA: TGTGCCAGCAGGGCAAGATCTAGCACAGATACGCAGTATTTT
V: TRBV6-5; size: few; D: TRBD2; J: TRBJ2-3; length: 15; CDR3: CAITSGRASGDTQYF; DNA: TGTGCCATAACTAGCGGGAGGGCAAGTGGGGATACGCAGTATTTT
V: TRBV5-5; size: -; D: -; J: TRBJ1-3; length: 17; CDR3: CASSFRLPESSGNTIYF; DNA: TGTGCCAGCAGCTTCCGACTTCCCGAATCCTCTGGAAACACCATATATTTT
V: TRBV19; size: -; D: TRBD2; J: TRBJ2-7; length: 15; CDR3: CASSIGTSDYYEQYF; DNA: TGTGCCAGTAGTATAGGGACTAGCGACTACTACGAGCAGTACTTC
V: TRBV11-2; size: -; D: TRBD1; J: TRBJ2-1; length: 13; CDR3: CASSVTGGDEQFF; DNA: TGTGCCAGCAGCGTTACAGGGGGCGATGAGCAGTTCTTC
V: TRBV2; size: -; D: -; J: TRBJ1-1; length: 14; CDR3: CASSETGVRTEAFF; DNA: TGTGCCAGCAGTGAAACCGGGGTCCGGACTGAAGCTTTCTTT
V: TRBV7-9; size: -; D: -; J: TRBJ2-5; length: 14; CDR3: CASSLRLDQETQYF; DNA: TGTGCCAGCAGCCTGAGACTAGACCAAGAGACCCAGTACTTC
V: TRBV5-4; size: -; D: TRBD1; J: TRBJ1-1; length: 14; CDR3: CASSFWDRGEEAFF; DNA: TGTGCCAGCAGCTTTTGGGACAGGGGAGAGGAAGCTTTCTTT
V: TRBV19; size: -; D: -; J: TRBJ1-1; length: 15; CDR3: CASSIDRGMNTEAFF; DNA: TGTGCCAGTAGTATAGATCGAGGGATGAACACTGAAGCTTTCTTT
V: TRBV2; size: -; D: TRBD1; J: TRBJ2-5; length: 14; CDR3: CASGGGQVQETQYF; DNA: TGTGCCAGCGGAGGGGGACAGGTCCAAGAGACCCAGTACTTC
V: TRBV18; size: once; D: TRBD1; J: TRBJ1-2; length: 15; CDR3: CASSPLSGQGYGYTF; DNA: TGTGCCAGCTCACCATTATCGGGACAGGGCTATGGCTACACCTTC
V: TRBV7-3; size: -; D: TRBD2; J: TRBJ2-3; length: 17; CDR3: CASSPLGRTSRTDTQYF; DNA: TGTGCCAGCAGCCCACTCGGCAGGACTAGTAGGACAGATACGCAGTATTTT
V: TRBV10-3; size: -; D: TRBD1; J: TRBJ1-6; length: 16; CDR3: CAISGGTGVDNSPLHF; DNA: TGTGCCATCAGTGGAGGGACAGGGGTGGATAATTCACCCCTCCACTTT
V: TRBV25-1; size: -; D: -; J: TRBJ2-5; length: 14; CDR3: CASSESPGLETQYF; DNA: TGTGCCAGCAGTGAATCTCCGGGATTAGAGACCCAGTACTTC